This T cell receptor beta chain was sequenced for a study of T cell clonality in common variable immunodeficiency. The V end lost 3 bases, the J end lost 4 bases, and 10 bases lay between the germline ends. The CDR3 sequence is 14 residues long. Germline CDR1 and CDR2: SGHTA and FQGTGA. This clone has at least ten counts. Its antigen remains unidentified. The read gets to within 3 residues of the CDR3 end, and the germline J gene fills in the rest. Whole-study findings and limits: Shared TCRbeta clones were fewer between CVID subjects than controls. Compared with healthy controls, CVID subjects showed increased TCRbeta clonality, mostly in about a third.

Generated by immunoSEQ multiplex PCR, the TCRdb table keeps only in-frame clones and is missing some. The sample has about 43,000 clones, none seen only once. The V call is TRBV7-3, the J call TRBJ1-5; D ambiguous. This TCR came from a person aged 18 to 75 in good health. Sequencing was done on a sample of peripheral blood mononuclear cells. The chain's CDR3 is CASSLERVNQPQHF. The sequenced CDR3 bases are TGTGCCAGCAGCTTGGAGAGGGTTAATCAGCCC.